This T cell receptor beta chain is drawn from a study of cytomegalovirus exposure and HLA in healthy donors. Losses at the gene ends were 0 bases for V and 6 bases for J; bases not matched to a gene: 4. The CDR3 has 15 residues. Germline CDR1 reads SGDLS; CDR2 reads YYNGEE. Amplification used 60 Vbeta primers and 13 Jbeta primers. Generated by immunoSEQ multiplex PCR, the TCRdb table keeps only in-frame clones and is missing some. The sample data list about 32,000 clones. The chain uses TRBV9 and TRBJ1-4; 8 bases match TRBD1. The TCR comes from a female donor in good health and CMV-seronegative. Input material: PBMCs. CDR3 nucleotides: TGTGCCAGCAGCGTAGAAGGGACAGGCTATGAAAAACTGTTTTTT. Its protein product is CASSVEGTGYEKLFF.